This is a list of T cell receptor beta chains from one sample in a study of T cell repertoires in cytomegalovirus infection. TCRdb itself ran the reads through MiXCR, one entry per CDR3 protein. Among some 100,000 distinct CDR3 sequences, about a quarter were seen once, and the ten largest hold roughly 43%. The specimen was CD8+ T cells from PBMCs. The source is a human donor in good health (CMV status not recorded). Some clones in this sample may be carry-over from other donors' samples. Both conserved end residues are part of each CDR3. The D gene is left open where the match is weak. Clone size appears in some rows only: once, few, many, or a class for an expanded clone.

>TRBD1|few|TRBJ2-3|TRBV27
TGTGCCAGTATGACAGGGTACACAGATACGCAGTATTTT
CASMTGYTDTQYF
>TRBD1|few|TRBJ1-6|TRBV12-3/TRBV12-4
TGTGCCAGCAGGGGCCGAACAGGGGCTAATTCACCCCTCCACTTT
CASRGRTGANSPLHF
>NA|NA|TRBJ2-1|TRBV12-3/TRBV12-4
TGTGCCAGCAGTCCAGGGGTGAGGAATGAGCAGTTCTTC
CASSPGVRNEQFF
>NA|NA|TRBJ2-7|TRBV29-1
TGCAGCGTTGAAACTGACGAGCAGTACTTC
CSVETDEQYF
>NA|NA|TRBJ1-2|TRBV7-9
TGTGCCAGCAGCACCCCAGGGGTAGAGGACTATGGCTACACCTTC
CASSTPGVEDYGYTF
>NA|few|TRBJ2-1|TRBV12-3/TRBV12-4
TGTGCCAGCGGACCCGCCTGGAACAATGAGCAGTTCTTC
CASGPAWNNEQFF
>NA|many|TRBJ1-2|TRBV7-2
TGTGCCAGCAGCTTAATCGGGAGCCGAGGCTACACCTTC
CASSLIGSRGYTF
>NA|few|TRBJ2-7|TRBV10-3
TGTGCCATCAGCGATCTGTGGGGGGCCTACGAGCAGTACTTC
CAISDLWGAYEQYF
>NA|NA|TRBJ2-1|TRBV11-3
TGTGCCAGCAGCCCCTTAGCGAGCTCCTACAATGAGCAGTTCTTC
CASSPLASSYNEQFF
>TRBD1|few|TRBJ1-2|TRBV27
TGTGCCAGCAGTTTTTCAGGGGGAACGGACTATGGCTACACCTTC
CASSFSGGTDYGYTF
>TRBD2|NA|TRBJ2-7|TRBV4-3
TGCGCCAGCAGCCAAGGCAATAGCGGGACCTACGAGCAGTACTTC
CASSQGNSGTYEQYF
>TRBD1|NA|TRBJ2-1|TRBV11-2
TGTGCCAGCAGCCCCGGGACAGTGAATGAGCAGTTCTTC
CASSPGTVNEQFF
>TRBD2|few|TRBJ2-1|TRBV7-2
TGTGCCAGCAGCTTACTAGGGTCTAGCGGGAAAGCTAATGAGCAGTTCTTC
CASSLLGSSGKANEQFF
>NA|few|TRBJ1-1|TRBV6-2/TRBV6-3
TGTGCCAGCAGTTTAGGGGTAAGGACTGAAGCTTTCTTT
CASSLGVRTEAFF
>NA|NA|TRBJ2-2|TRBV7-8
TGTGCCAGCAGCCCCCAGGGGCGGGATTCGAACACCGGGGAGCTGTTTTTT
CASSPQGRDSNTGELFF
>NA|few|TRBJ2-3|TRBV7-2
TGTGCCAGCAGCTTTAGTCGGGATACAGATACGCAGTATTTT
CASSFSRDTDTQYF
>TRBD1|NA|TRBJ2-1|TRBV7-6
TGTGCCAGCAGACAGGGGGCTAACAATGAGCAGTTCTTC
CASRQGANNEQFF
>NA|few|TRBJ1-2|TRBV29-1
TGCAGCGTTGAAGGAGTGGGCAGCCTTGGCTATGGCTACACCTTC
CSVEGVGSLGYGYTF
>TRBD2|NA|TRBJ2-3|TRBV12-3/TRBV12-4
TGTGCCAGCAGTCTAGCGGGGGGCCCCCAGGAGTATTTT
CASSLAGGPQEYF
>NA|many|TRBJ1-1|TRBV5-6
TGTGCCAGCAGCGCAGGGACGGAGAACACTGAAGCTTTCTTT
CASSAGTENTEAFF
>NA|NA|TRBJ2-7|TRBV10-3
TGTGCCATCAGTGAGTCCGGAAGCTCCTACGAGCAGTACTTC
CAISESGSSYEQYF
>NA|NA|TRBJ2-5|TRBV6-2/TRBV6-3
TGTGCCAGCAGTTACGGTCGGGAGACCCAGTACTTC
CASSYGRETQYF
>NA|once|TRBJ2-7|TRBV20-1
TGCAGTGCAGGGCTTCCCGGGGAGCAGTACTTC
CSAGLPGEQYF
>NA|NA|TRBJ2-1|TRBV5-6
TGTGCCAGCAGCTTACGGCCGGGGGATGAGCAGTTCTTC
CASSLRPGDEQFF
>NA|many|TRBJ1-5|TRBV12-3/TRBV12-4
TGTGCCAGCAGTGCGGGGGCGGGTCAGCCCCAGCATTTT
CASSAGAGQPQHF
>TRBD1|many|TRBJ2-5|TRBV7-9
TGTGCCAGCAGCTTACGGGACAGGGACCAAGAGACCCAGTACTTC
CASSLRDRDQETQYF
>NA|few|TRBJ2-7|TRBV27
TGTGCCAGCAGTTACACAGGGAATTCCTACGAGCAGTACTTC
CASSYTGNSYEQYF
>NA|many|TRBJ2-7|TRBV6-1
TGTGCCAGCAGTGAATGGGGGGGACAGACCTACGAGCAGTACTTC
CASSEWGGQTYEQYF
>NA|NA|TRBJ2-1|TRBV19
TGTGCCAGTAGTGATTGGTCTAGCTCCTACAATGAGCAGTTCTTC
CASSDWSSSYNEQFF
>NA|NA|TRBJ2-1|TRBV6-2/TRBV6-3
TGTGCCAGCAGCTACGAACCCACGGGACTCGACGACGGTGAGCAGTTCTTC
CASSYEPTGLDDGEQFF
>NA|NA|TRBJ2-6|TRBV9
TGTGCCAGCGGGAGCTCTGGGGCCAACGTCCTGACTTTC
CASGSSGANVLTF
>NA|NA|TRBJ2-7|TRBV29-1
TGCAGCGTTGAAGATCCGTCGACGGGGAGCTCCTACGAGCAGTACTTC
CSVEDPSTGSSYEQYF
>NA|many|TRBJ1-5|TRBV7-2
TGTGCCAGCAGCTTCGCCGGGGCGTATAGCAATCAGCCCCAGCATTTT
CASSFAGAYSNQPQHF
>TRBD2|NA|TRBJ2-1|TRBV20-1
TGCAGTGCTCCCGGACTAGCGGGGGGGAAGACCCCTGAGCAGTTCTTC
CSAPGLAGGKTPEQFF
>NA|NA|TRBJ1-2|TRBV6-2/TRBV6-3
TGTGCCAGCAGTTACGTCGGCAGGGTTGATGGCTACACCTTC
CASSYVGRVDGYTF
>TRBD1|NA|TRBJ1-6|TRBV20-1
TGCAGTGCTACCCAAACGGGGACAGGGGATAATTCACCCCTCCACTTT
CSATQTGTGDNSPLHF
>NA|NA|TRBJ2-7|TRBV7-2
TGTGTCAGCAGCTTAGCCGGGAGCGAGCAGTACTTC
CVSSLAGSEQYF
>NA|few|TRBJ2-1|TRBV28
TGTGCCAGCAGTACGGGACCGATGCGGTTCTTC
CASSTGPMRFF
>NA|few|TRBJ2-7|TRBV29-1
TGCAGCGTTGTCGGGGGGCCCCTATACGAGCAGTACTTC
CSVVGGPLYEQYF
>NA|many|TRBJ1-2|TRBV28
TGTGCCAGCAGTCCGACCGATACAGGGTATGGCTACACCTTC
CASSPTDTGYGYTF
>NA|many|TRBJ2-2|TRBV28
TGTGCCAGCAGTTTATGGCGGACCGGGGAGCTGTTTTTT
CASSLWRTGELFF
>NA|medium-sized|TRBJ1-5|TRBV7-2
TGTGCCAGCAGCTGGGACGGCTCTGTCCATCAGCCCCAGCATTTT
CASSWDGSVHQPQHF